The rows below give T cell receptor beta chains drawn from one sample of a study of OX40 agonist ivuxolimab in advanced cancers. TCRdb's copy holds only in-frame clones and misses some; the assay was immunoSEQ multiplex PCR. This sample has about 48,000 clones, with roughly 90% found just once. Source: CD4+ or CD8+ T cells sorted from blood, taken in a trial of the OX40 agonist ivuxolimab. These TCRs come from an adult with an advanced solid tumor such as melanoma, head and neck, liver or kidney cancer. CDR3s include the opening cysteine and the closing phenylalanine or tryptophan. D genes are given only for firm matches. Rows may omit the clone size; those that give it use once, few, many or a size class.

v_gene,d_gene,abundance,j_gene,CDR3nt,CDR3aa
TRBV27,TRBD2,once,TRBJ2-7,TGTGCCAGCAGTTTATATGCCGGGACTAGCGGGGGCGGCAGCTCCTACGAGCAGTACTTC,CASSLYAGTSGGGSSYEQYF
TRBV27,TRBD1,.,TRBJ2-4,TGTGCCAGCAAAGGCCCGACAGGGCAGTACTTC,CASKGPTGQYF
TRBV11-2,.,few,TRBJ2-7,TGTGCCAGCAGCTACTCCCACGAGCAGTACTTC,CASSYSHEQYF
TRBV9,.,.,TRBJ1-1,TGTGCCAGCAGCGCTCAAGGTGGTGGGGCAGGGAAGAACACTGAAGCTTTCTTT,CASSAQGGGAGKNTEAFF
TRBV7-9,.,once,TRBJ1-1,TGTGCCAGCAGCTCCCTGGCAGACGAAGCTTTCTTT,CASSSLADEAFF
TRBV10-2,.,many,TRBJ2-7,TGCGCCAGCAGTGAGAGAAGGGACCCATACGAGCAGTACTTC,CASSERRDPYEQYF
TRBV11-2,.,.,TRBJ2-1,TGTGCCAGCAGCTCCACAGGGTACAATGAGCAGTTCTTC,CASSSTGYNEQFF
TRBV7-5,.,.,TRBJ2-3,TGTGCCAGAAGCGTTAGCGGGGGCCGCAAGGATACGCAGTATTTT,CARSVSGGRKDTQYF
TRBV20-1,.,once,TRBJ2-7,TGCAGTGCTCGACAGACCTACGAGCAGTACTTC,CSARQTYEQYF
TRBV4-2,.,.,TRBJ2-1,TGTGCCAGCAGCCAAGAGGGCTCCCTCAATGAGCAGTTCTTC,CASSQEGSLNEQFF
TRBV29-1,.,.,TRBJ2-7,TGCAGCGTTGAACACAGCTACGAGCAGTACTTC,CSVEHSYEQYF
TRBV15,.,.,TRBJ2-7,TGTGCCACCAGCAGAGATCTGGGGGACACCTACGAGCAGTACTTC,CATSRDLGDTYEQYF
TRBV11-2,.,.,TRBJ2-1,TGTGCCAGCAGCCTCTGGACATTCGATGAGCAGTTCTTC,CASSLWTFDEQFF
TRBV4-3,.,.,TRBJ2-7,TGCGCCAGCAGCCAAGACACGGGCTCCTACGAGCAGTACTTC,CASSQDTGSYEQYF
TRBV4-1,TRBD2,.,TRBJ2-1,TGCGCCAGCAGCCAAATCCTAGCGGTCTATGAGCAGTTCTTC,CASSQILAVYEQFF
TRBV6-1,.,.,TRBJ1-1,TGTGCCAGCAGTGATGGGGGACCTGAAGCTTTCTTT,CASSDGGPEAFF
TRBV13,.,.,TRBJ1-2,TGTGCCAGCAGCTTAGACGTCAGCCCCAACACCTTC,CASSLDVSPNTF
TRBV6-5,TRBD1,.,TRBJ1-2,TGTGCCAGCACATCGGGACAGGGGTACTATGGCTACACCTTC,CASTSGQGYYGYTF
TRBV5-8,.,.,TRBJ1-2,TGTGCCAGCAGCCCGCTGGACGCACTACAGGGAGCGGATGGCTACACCTTC,CASSPLDALQGADGYTF
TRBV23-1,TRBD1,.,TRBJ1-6,TGCGCCAGCAGTCAACCGGACCGGGACAGGGGTAATTCACCCCTCCACTTT,CASSQPDRDRGNSPLHF
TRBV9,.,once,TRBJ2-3,TGTGCCAGCAGCGTAGAAGCCGCCACAGATACGCAGTATTTT,CASSVEAATDTQYF
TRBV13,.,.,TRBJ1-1,TGTGCCAGCACCCTAGATGGGGGGATCACTGAAGCTTTCTTT,CASTLDGGITEAFF
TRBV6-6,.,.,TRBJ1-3,TGTGCCAGCTGGCGGGACACCATATATTTT,CASWRDTIYF
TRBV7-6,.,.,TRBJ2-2,TGTGCCAGCAGCTTACCCGAGAACACCGGGGAGCTGTTTTTT,CASSLPENTGELFF
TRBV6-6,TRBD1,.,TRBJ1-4,TGTGCCAGCAGCTTCTCAGGGGGAACTAATGAAAAACTGTTTTTT,CASSFSGGTNEKLFF
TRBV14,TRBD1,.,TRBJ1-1,TGTGCCAGCAGCCTCCACAACAGGGGCACTGAAGCTTTCTTT,CASSLHNRGTEAFF
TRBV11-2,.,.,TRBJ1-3,TGTGCCAGCAGCCCCTCCCCGGCTTCTGGAAACACCATATATTTT,CASSPSPASGNTIYF
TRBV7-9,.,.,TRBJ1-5,TGTGCCAGCAGCTTTCAGGATAGCAATCAGCCCCAGCATTTT,CASSFQDSNQPQHF
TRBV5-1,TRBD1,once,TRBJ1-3,TGCGCCAGCAGCTGGGACAGGGCTCCTGGAAACACCATATATTTT,CASSWDRAPGNTIYF
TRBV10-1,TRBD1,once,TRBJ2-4,TGCGCCAGCAGTGGGGGACAGGGCATCCCAAACATTCAGTACTTC,CASSGGQGIPNIQYF
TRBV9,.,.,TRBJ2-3,TGTGCCAGCAGCGCGCAGGGGGGTAGCACAGATACGCAGTATTTT,CASSAQGGSTDTQYF
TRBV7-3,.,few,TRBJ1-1,TGTGCCAGCAGCGAACACGGGACCACTGAAGCTTTCTTT,CASSEHGTTEAFF
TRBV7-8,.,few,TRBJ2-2,TGTGCCAGCAGCTTAGGGACTGAGGGAGCCGGGGAGCTGTTTTTT,CASSLGTEGAGELFF
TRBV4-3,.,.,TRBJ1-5,TGCGCCAGCAGCTTGACAACAGGGTTCCATCAGCCCCAGCATTTT,CASSLTTGFHQPQHF
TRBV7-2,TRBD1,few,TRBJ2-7,TGTGCCAGCAGCGCGGGACAGGTTGACTACGAGCAGTACTTC,CASSAGQVDYEQYF
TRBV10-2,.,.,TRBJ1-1,TGCGCCAGCAGTGACCTCACTGTGAGGGCAACTGAAGCTTTCTTT,CASSDLTVRATEAFF